These T cell receptor beta chains were read from a single sample in a study of CD8 T cells in Susac syndrome. TCRdb redid the calling of the immunoSEQ multiplex PCR reads with MiXCR, one entry per CDR3 protein. The sample contains under 200,000 distinct CDR3 sequences, more than 85% of which appear only once. Sequenced sample: CD4+ T cells from PBMCs. Receptor source: a human donor with Susac syndrome. CDR3s include the opening cysteine and the closing phenylalanine or tryptophan. Each record gives: J gene, D gene, V gene, CDR3 protein, CDR3 DNA. D genes are given only for firm matches.

>TRBJ2-3|TRBD2|TRBV7-2
CASSSLAGGMGADTQYF
TGTGCCAGCAGCTCTCTAGCGGGAGGGATGGGCGCAGATACGCAGTATTTT
>TRBJ1-1|TRBD1|TRBV5-1
CASSGSTGLGTEAFF
TGCGCCAGCAGCGGATCGACAGGGTTAGGAACTGAAGCTTTCTTT
>TRBJ2-3|TRBD2|TRBV20-1
CSAEVLAGSTDTQYF
TGCAGTGCAGAGGTCCTAGCGGGTTCCACAGATACGCAGTATTTT
>TRBJ2-3|-|TRBV5-1
CASRLSFTDTQYF
TGCGCCAGCCGGCTTTCCTTTACAGATACGCAGTATTTT
>TRBJ2-7|-|TRBV28
CASSLNAYEQYF
TGTGCCAGCAGTCTTAATGCTTACGAGCAGTACTTC
>TRBJ1-1|-|TRBV15
CATSRDDRMKAFF
TGTGCCACCAGCAGAGATGACCGGATGAAAGCTTTCTTT
>TRBJ1-2|TRBD1|TRBV3-1
CASSQGDRVGRNGYTF
TGTGCCAGCAGCCAAGGCGACAGGGTCGGGAGGAATGGCTACACCTTC
>TRBJ2-3|-|TRBV27
CASSSDWGDTDTQYF
TGTGCCAGCAGTTCTGACTGGGGAGACACAGATACGCAGTATTTT
>TRBJ2-5|-|TRBV5-6
CASSSLLQGNEETQYF
TGTGCCAGCAGCTCGCTTCTACAGGGTAATGAGGAGACCCAGTACTTC
>TRBJ2-5|TRBD2|TRBV29-1
CSGGGLAGSRETQYF
TGCAGCGGTGGGGGACTAGCGGGATCGAGGGAGACCCAGTACTTC
>TRBJ2-3|-|TRBV20-1
CSAKGQVLDTQYF
TGCAGTGCTAAAGGACAAGTTCTTGATACGCAGTATTTT
>TRBJ2-6|TRBD1|TRBV9
CASSPARQGATGANVLTF
TGTGCCAGCAGCCCTGCCCGACAGGGGGCAACGGGGGCCAACGTCCTGACTTTC
>TRBJ2-7|TRBD1|TRBV19
CASSTRRDSEQYF
TGTGCCAGTAGTACCCGAAGGGACAGCGAGCAGTACTTC
>TRBJ2-4|-|TRBV4-1
CASSQVETRWNIQYF
TGCGCCAGCAGCCAAGTTGAGACTAGGTGGAACATTCAGTACTTC
>TRBJ1-1|TRBD1|TRBV4-1
CASSQADRGRGAFF
TGCGCCAGCAGCCAGGCTGACAGGGGCCGTGGAGCTTTCTTT
>TRBJ2-1|TRBD2|TRBV10-3
CAIRREGNEQFF
TGTGCCATCAGGAGGGAGGGAAATGAGCAGTTCTTC
>TRBJ1-2|-|TRBV30
CAWSKNGYTF
TGTGCCTGGAGTAAGAATGGCTACACCTTC